This T cell receptor (beta chain) was sequenced in a study of radiation and T cells in renal cell carcinoma (dated by TCRdb to between 2020 and 2021). The study in broad terms: A total of 50 to 60 samples underwent TCR beta sequencing, made up of some 26 tumors and about 27 peripheral blood samples. The last blood draw occurred 4 weeks after radiation, at the same time as nephrectomy. A total of about 4 million unique CDR3 nucleotide sequences, encoding 2,658,974 unique CDR3 amino acid sequences, were found across all 50 or so samples. What the work shows at the level of the full study, not this receptor alone: The single-armed trial design could not address effects of radiation dose or scheduling on the TCR repertoire. Changes in the blood repertoire were not tracked past 4 weeks after treatment. An increase in top tumor clonotypes in blood was observed from baseline to 2 weeks post-radiation, followed by contraction by 4 weeks, which was taken to suggest transient expansion of tumor-resident clones. Because no pretreatment tumor biopsies were available, whether clonotypes were present in the tumor at baseline could not be determined.

According to the study, the label for this sample's time point signals: blood 4 weeks post-SBRT, at nephrectomy. Reading the label with the study, this specimen's treatment or condition is: 15 Gy SBRT to primary tumor, nephrectomy 4 weeks later. The samples were obtained from a clinical trial, where primary renal cell carcinomas were treated with 15 Gy stereotactic body radiation therapy and then removed by nephrectomy 4 weeks afterward. Serial peripheral blood from radiation-treated patients was sampled at baseline, 2 weeks and 4 weeks after SBRT to track tumor-enriched clonotypes. Renal cell carcinoma with clear cell pathology was present in all patients. Genomic DNA for TCR sequencing was prepared using the QIAamp DNA Blood Mini Kit (Qiagen). Samples were included in the analyses only if all quality control checks were passed. V is pruned by 7 bases and J by 2 bases, leaving 12 bases of the junction without a gene match. The CDR3, cysteine through phenylalanine, is 16 amino acids long. The read is trimmed to its CDR3 DNA, 48 bases read in frame from base 1. The germline V gene sets CDR1 to ENHRY and CDR2 to SYGVKD.

Comments on this clone: This clone's antigen is unknown. No quality values exist for individual bases; no much larger clone is one base distant.

Following the manufacturer's recommendations, the immunoSEQ kit was used to generate TCR beta libraries from genomic DNA. To prepare libraries, a first multiplex PCR with proprietary primers was run, followed by a second PCR that added unique barcodes, and a bead cleanup was done after each round. A positive control reaction and a negative control reaction, both provided in the kit, were run with every batch of samples. The final libraries underwent checking on an Agilent 4200 TapeStation D1000 ScreenTape, volumetric pooling, and quantification by qPCR. An Illumina NextSeq500 fitted with a MidOutput 150-cycle cartridge performed the sequencing, running 156 Read1 cycles and 15 Index1 cycles with the kit's custom primers. The pooled library was loaded at approximately 0.96 pM, and roughly 20% PhiX control was spiked in. The original methods were these. The vendor-processed data were analyzed in R, and a clonotype was defined as all T cells that share the same CDR3 nucleotide sequence. For clone abundance analyses, frequencies were normalized to the 10,000 most abundant clones in each sample. Before analysis, public T cell clones were removed, and these numbered fewer than six per sample on average. Tumor-enriched and baseline blood-enriched clonotypes were defined by at least a 32-fold difference in abundance between compartments. A beta-binomial differential abundance model was applied to find clonotypes that expanded or contracted between blood time points. Tumor-blood repertoire similarity was measured with the Baroni-Urbani and Buser coefficient, and groups were compared using two-tailed Wilcoxon tests in R. Entries here come from immuneACCESS through TCRdb and include only in-frame sequences with V and J called. Some clones fail to appear in such tables; in the studies checked, an unresolved V gene covers under half of the shortfall, and the cause of the remainder is unknown. V, J and clone size reflect that table, while D and trimming were determined from the DNA. The sample yields about 78,000 clones; 80% to 90% were counted once. Of the sample, roughly 5.4% is held by the ten largest clones.

The receptor's source is a woman between 70 and 85 years old with renal cell carcinoma. The sample was blood, taken from a patient whose treatment included radiotherapy and nephrectomy. Recombination joined TRBV10-3 with TRBJ2-3, with 7 bases aligning to TRBD2. DNA sequence: TGTGCCATCACCGCTGGGGAGAGCGGGGTCACAGATACGCAGTATTTT. It is translated as CAITAGESGVTDTQYF.